The clone carrying this TCR beta chain was seen more than once but under ten times. Antigen unknown. The sample comes from a study of T cell responses to AZD1222 COVID-19 vaccine. Produced via immunoSEQ multiplex PCR; TCRdb's table is partial and in-frame only. There are some 99,000 clones in the sample; roughly nine tenths occur only once, and roughly 6.9% lies in the top ten. Study-wide results and caveats: Donors were mostly white British, more females; clonal diversity possibly underestimated. Just five or six AZD1222 recipients were seropositive at baseline. Reports indicate that nearly half of spike-specific TCRs are directed at unmutated variant regions.

Germline V gene lookup returns CDR1 LGHDT and CDR2 YNNKEL (reference sequence). The CDR3 runs 12 residues. V lost 8 bases and J lost 2, with 9 bases in between. The TCR originated in an adult in good health. The chain recombines TRBV3-1 (or the pseudogene TRBV3-2) with TRBJ1-1; D unresolved. Sequencing used peripheral blood, obtained on day 0 of AZD1222 vaccination. The CDR3 loop reads CASGGPNTEAFF. As DNA, the CDR3 is TGTGCCAGCGGAGGGCCTAACACTGAAGCTTTCTTT.